This T cell receptor beta chain comes out of a study of shared clonotypes between healthy human individuals. Some clones are missing from TCRdb's copy, which holds only in-frame ones; the method was immunoSEQ multiplex PCR. This sample yields some 630,000 clones, of which about 78% are seen a single time; 1.8% belongs to the top ten. Study-level findings and limits: Among the subsets, naive ones generally showed larger estimated richness than memory ones.

Of note for this clone: Its specificity is not known.

The length of the CDR3 is 15 residues. The V and J ends lost 7 bases and 1 base respectively, with 14 bases between them. In germline, CDR1 is SGHDT, CDR2 YYEEEE. This receptor was obtained from a woman in her 30s in good health. The sample taken for sequencing was memory CD4+ T cells sorted from blood. Subset of the sample: CD45RA-negative fraction. The V and J genes are TRBV5-6 and TRBJ2-2; D unclear. The CDR3 sequence is CASRDITRNTGELFF. The CDR3 nucleotides are TGTGCCAGCCGAGACATCACCAGGAACACCGGGGAGCTGTTTTTT. Drawing the rest from reference TRBV5-6 and TRBJ2-2, the complete variable domain is DAGVTQSPTHLIKTRGQQVTLRCSPKSGHDTVSWYQQALGQGPQFIFQYYEEEERQRGNFPDRFSGHQFPNYSSELNVNALLLGDSALYLCASRDITRNTGELFFGEGSRLTVL.